This T cell receptor (beta chain) was retrieved from a study of identical twins. Study-level results: Beta out-of-frame twin sharing showed a weaker excess. Instead of following the same donors, the conclusions were based on cross-sectional statistical analysis.

Everyone who donated was a healthy Caucasian. TCRdb passed the 5' RACE reads through MiXCR, listing each CDR3 protein once. The top ten hold approximately 12% of the sample, which has 450,000 or so distinct CDR3 sequences, about a fifth seen once. CDR1 WSHSY and CDR2 SAAADI come from the germline V gene. V lost 4 bases and J 8 bases, leaving 20 bases between the germline ends. The CDR3 is 15 amino acids. To note about this clonotype: The target antigen is unknown.

Sequenced: naive T cells sorted from blood. The chain links TRBV10-2 to TRBJ1-2, with D unclear. The clonotype comes from a man aged 50 to 60 in good health. The CDR3 loop reads CASSGGLGTPWGYTF. CDR3 nucleotides: TGCGCCAGCAGTGGGGGTCTCGGCACCCCTTGGGGCTACACCTTC.